The clone carrying this T cell receptor beta chain appeared many times. This specimen comes from a study of human T cells and chemical hapten exposure. Someone pulled total RNA out of unfractionated whole blood. TCRdb used MiXCR to reprocess the 5' RACE reads, holding one entry per CDR3 protein. Of 150,000 or so distinct CDR3 sequences listed, over 3.5% are singletons. Germline loops: CDR1 SNHLY, CDR2 FYNNEI. The CDR3 consists of 14 residues. Trimming cost V 3 bases and J 2 bases, with 10 bases left between them. This receptor was taken from a female donor in good health. The chain recombines TRBV2 with TRBJ2-5; no clear D. CDR3 coding DNA: TGTGCCAGCAGTGACGGTCCCCTTCAAGAGACCCAGTACTTC. It codes for CASSDGPLQETQYF.